Listed here are 29 T cell receptor beta chains from one sample, sequenced in a study of T cell clonality in common variable immunodeficiency. Study conclusions and caveats: Reportedly, TCR beta sequences from common variable immunodeficiency showed fewer deletions and N-nucleotide insertions.

Using immunoSEQ multiplex PCR, the repertoire was profiled, and TCRdb retains in-frame clones only, with some absent. Sampling found over 30,000 clones, none seen once. These TCRs are of unknown antigen specificity. The sample taken for sequencing was peripheral blood mononuclear cells. These receptors all come from a human donor with common variable immunodeficiency.

This clone is labeled medium-sized. The CDR3 end is not reached by the read, which stops 3 residues before it; the germline J gene fills it in. The chain joins TRBV29-1 to TRBJ2-7; 11 nucleotides align to TRBD2. The CDR3 length is 14 residues. Germline CDR1 is SQVTM and CDR2 is ANQGSEA. J lost 6 bases, V lost 5 bases, and 9 bases had no gene match. CDR3 loop: CSVMPSGRSGEQYF. Partial CDR3 DNA: TGCAGCGTTATGCCTAGCGGGAGGTCGGGCGAG.

This clone has at least ten counts. The read finishes 3 residues shy of the CDR3 end, and the germline J gene is used to complete it. The chain links TRBV18 to TRBJ2-5; D unclear. In germline, CDR1 is KGHSH, CDR2 LQKENI. The CDR3 is 13 residues long. V was clipped by 1 base and J by 6 bases, with 9 bases between them. The CDR3 spells CASSPLAFQTQYF. CDR3 bases read: TGTGCCAGCTCACCACTGGCCTTTCAGACC.

On this clone itself: The CDR3 end lies 3 residues beyond the end of the read and is filled in from the germline J gene. This chain links TRBV7-6 with TRBJ2-3; D gene uncertain. CDR1 and CDR2 (germline): SGHVS, FNYEAQ. The CDR3 contains 15 residues. Trimming took 2 bases from V and 0 from J, leaving 9 bases between them. The CDR3 region is CASSLMAGSTDTQYF. CDR3 bases read: TGTGCCAGCAGCTTAATGGCAGGTAGCACAGATACG.

Concerning this clone: From the germline J gene comes the end of the CDR3, since the read stops 3 residues before it. The chain is built from TRBV11-3 and TRBJ2-5; TRBD1 matches at 11 bases. The CDR3 runs to 15 residues. Germline V gene lookup returns CDR1 SGHNT and CDR2 YENEEA. The V and J ends lost 5 bases and 4 bases, in that order; junction bases with no gene match: 6. Partial CDR3 DNA: TGTGCCAGCAGCCTCGGGACAGGGGGAGGAGAGACC. Its translation: CASSLGTGGGET. The full CDR3 protein is CASSLGTGGGETQYF.

At least ten counts were recorded for this clone. The read is 3 residues too short to cover the CDR3 end, so that end is filled in from the germline J gene. This chain joins TRBV18 and TRBJ1-1; maybe TRBD1 (6 bases). V lost 3 bases to trimming and J lost 1 base, with 9 bases between them. Germline V CDR1 and CDR2: KGHSH, LQKENI. This CDR3 region has 14 residues. The CDR3 reads CASSPWTENTEAFF. Partial CDR3 DNA: TGTGCCAGCTCACCTTGGACAGAGAACACTGAA. Variable domain in full (rest from reference TRBV18 and TRBJ1-1): NAGVMQNPRHLVRRRGQEARLRCSPMKGHSHVYWYRQLPEEGLKFMVYLQKENIIDESGMPKERFSAEFPKEGPSILRIQQVVRGDSAAYFCASSPWTENTEAFFGQGTRLTVV.

At least ten counts were recorded for this clone. The CDR3 end is not reached by the read, which stops 3 residues before it; the germline J gene fills it in. This chain connects TRBV30 to TRBJ1-5; TRBD1 might be the D (6 bases). Germline V gives CDR1 GTSNPN, CDR2 SVGIG (reference sequence). Trimming pared 0 bases from V and 6 bases from J, leaving 9 bases between. This CDR3 contains 13 residues. CDR3 region: CAWSVRGAQPQHF. Partial CDR3 DNA: TGTGCCTGGAGTGTACGGGGGGCTCAGCCC.

This clone qualifies as medium-sized. The read falls 3 residues short of the CDR3 end, and the missing part is taken from the germline J gene. The chain uses TRBV9 and TRBJ2-2; D not resolved. The CDR3 runs to 14 residues. The V gene's germline CDR1 is SGDLS and CDR2 YYNGEE. V lost 0 bases and J lost 1, with 4 bases in between. CDR3 DNA (partial): TGTGCCAGCAGCGTAGGTAGGAACACCGGGGAG. This translates into CASSVGRNTGE. The entire CDR3 protein reads CASSVGRNTGELFF.

Judged by abundance, this clone is medium-sized (0.01 to 0.1%). The CDR3 here is CASSPAGDQPQHF. The sequenced CDR3 bases are TGTGCCAGCAGCCCCGCGGGCGATCAGCCC. The chain has TRBV5-6 and TRBJ1-5; the D is unclear. The CDR3 extends 3 residues past the end of the read, so its final part is completed from the germline J gene. The CDR3 has 13 residues. CDR1 and CDR2 (germline): SGHDT, YYEEEE. Trimming shortened V by 4 bases and J by 5 bases, and 10 bases separated the two germline ends.

This clone was counted a few times. The read halts 3 residues ahead of the CDR3 end, with the missing end drawn from the germline J gene. V gene TRBV11-2 combines with J gene TRBJ2-7, with D perhaps being TRBD1 or TRBD2 (5 bases each). Looked up from germline, CDR1 is SGHAT and CDR2 is FQNNGV. Trimming cost V 6 bases and J 4 bases, with 16 bases left between them. The CDR3 spans 14 residues. The CDR3 region is CASRHPKRGYEQYF. The DNA read from the CDR3 is TGTGCCAGCAGGCACCCGAAGAGGGGTTACGAG.

In this sample, this clone turned up many times. The sequence runs out 3 residues before the end of the CDR3; the remainder is reconstructed from the germline J gene. The rearrangement links TRBV11-3 to TRBJ2-5, with TRBD2 as a possible D gene (5 bases). The germline V and J ends were trimmed by 5 bases and 4 bases, with 14 bases remaining between them. The germline CDR1 and CDR2 sequences are SGHNT and YENEEA. The CDR3 spans 14 residues. CDR3 sequence: CASSSGRNTETQYF. The covered CDR3 bases are TGTGCCAGCAGCAGCGGACGCAACACAGAGACC.

At least ten counts were recorded for this clone. The CDR3 extends 3 residues past the end of the read, so its final part is completed from the germline J gene. The V gene is TRBV9, the J gene TRBJ2-1, with D perhaps TRBD2 (5 bases). Trimming left V 0 bases short and J 8 bases short, with 15 bases between. Germline V CDR1 and CDR2: SGDLS, YYNGEE. The CDR3 consists of 15 residues. The CDR3 region is CASSVASLARDEQFF. The DNA read from the CDR3 is TGTGCCAGCAGCGTAGCTAGCCTCGCCCGTGATGAG.

This clone is labeled medium-sized. The read ends 3 residues early relative to the CDR3; the germline J gene fills the gap. The chain recombines TRBV20-1 with TRBJ2-3; no clear D. V was cut by 3 bases and J by 0 bases, with 4 bases left in between. Germline V gives CDR1 DFQATT, CDR2 SNEGSKA (reference sequence). This CDR3 is built from 12 residues. The covered CDR3 bases are TGCAGTGCTAGGTCAAGCACAGATACG. Amino acid sequence: CSARSSTDT. The full CDR3 sequence reads CSARSSTDTQYF.

Worth noting for this clone: The CDR3 end is not reached by the read, which stops 3 residues before it; the germline J gene fills it in. The chain uses TRBV7-3 and TRBJ2-1, with D tentatively TRBD2 (7 bases). This CDR3 spans 14 amino acids. Trimming left V 9 bases short and J 3 bases short, with 15 bases between. Germline CDR1 SGHTA, CDR2 FQGTGA. Incomplete CDR3 DNA: TGTGCCAGTGGAATAGGGGGGGACTACAATGAG. Protein product: CASGIGGDYNE. The whole CDR3 region reads CASGIGGDYNEQFF.

This clone showed up just a few times. CDR3 DNA, as far as it was read: TGTGCCAGCAGCTCCGACTCGGAAACTAATGAAAAA. Translation gives CASSSDSETNEK. The CDR3 in its entirety is CASSSDSETNEKLFF. This chain joins TRBV7-6 and TRBJ1-4, with no clear D. Coverage ceases 3 residues before the CDR3 finishes, and the germline J gene fills in the end. The CDR3 loop spans 15 amino acids. Germline lookup yields CDR1 SGHVS and CDR2 FNYEAQ. Trimming cost V 4 bases and J 1 base, with 10 bases left between them.

With regard to this clone: The CDR3 end falls 3 residues outside the read, so it is completed with the germline J gene. The chain uses TRBV30 and TRBJ2-7; D gene unclear. Trimming pared 8 bases from V and 0 bases from J, leaving 17 bases between. CDR3 length: 14 residues. CDR1 and CDR2 from the germline V gene are GTSNPN and SVGIG (reference sequence). The CDR3 is CASSIWAFSYEQYF. CDR3 bases read: TGTGCCAGTAGTATATGGGCCTTCTCCTACGAG.

In this sample, this clone turned up many times. Coverage ceases 3 residues before the CDR3 finishes, and the germline J gene fills in the end. The genes are TRBV19 and TRBJ1-1; D perhaps matches TRBD1 (5 bases). This CDR3 is built from 13 residues. V lost 3 bases and J 5 bases, leaving 10 bases between the germline ends. Germline CDR1 and CDR2: LNHDA and SQIVND (reference sequence). The CDR3 region is CASSMRGETEAFF. The part of the CDR3 DNA that was read is TGTGCCAGTAGTATGCGGGGGGAAACTGAA.

On this clone: The read comes to an end 3 residues before the CDR3 does, leaving the germline J gene to fill in the end. V and J are TRBV2 and TRBJ1-6, with TRBD1 as a possible D gene (5 bases). CDR1 and CDR2 (germline): SNHLY, FYNNEI. Between the trimmed V and J ends, which lost 8 bases and 5 bases, there was a span of 10 bases. The CDR3 has 13 residues. The sequenced part of the CDR3 DNA is TGTGCCAGCCTGACAGATCATAATTCACCC. Its translation: CASLTDHNSP. In full, the CDR3 reads CASLTDHNSPLHF.

This clone was counted many times. With the read ending 3 residues before the CDR3 end, the germline J gene is used to fill in that end. The chain joins TRBV6-2 or TRBV6-3 to TRBJ2-7; D remains ambiguous. CDR1 is MNHEY, CDR2 SVGEGT, per germline. This CDR3 contains 14 residues. The V and J ends lost 2 bases and 3 bases respectively, with 11 bases between them. The covered CDR3 bases are TGTGCCAGCAGTTACCAACTCACAGACTACGAG. Translated: CASSYQLTDYE. The entire CDR3 is CASSYQLTDYEQYF.

A word on this clone: The read falls 3 residues short of the CDR3 end, and the missing part is taken from the germline J gene. The rearrangement uses TRBV7-2 and TRBJ2-7; TRBD2 might be the D (6 bases). The CDR3 runs to 15 residues. Germline assignment: CDR1 SGHTA and CDR2 FQGNSA. V shed 3 bases and J shed 6 bases, with 18 bases lying between them. CDR3: CASSFFGGKGGEQYF. The CDR3 bases that were read are TGTGCCAGCAGCTTTTTCGGCGGGAAGGGAGGCGAG.

This clone has more than one count but fewer than ten. The read comes to an end 3 residues before the CDR3 does, leaving the germline J gene to fill in the end. This chain connects TRBV19 to TRBJ2-3; the match to TRBD2 covers 10 bases. The junction had 5 bases not matched to a gene; V was cut back by 9 bases and J by 5 bases. The CDR3 has 13 amino acids. Looked up from germline, CDR1 is LNHDA and CDR2 is SQIVND (reference sequence). The CDR3 reads CASRLAGKDTQYF. The sequenced part of the CDR3 DNA is TGTGCCAGCCGACTAGCGGGTAAAGATACG.

The table lists this clone with a few counts. Sequencing ends 3 residues short of the CDR3 end; the germline J gene provides the rest. This chain connects TRBV7-2 to TRBJ2-5; no clear D. CDR1 and CDR2 from the germline V gene are SGHTA and FQGNSA. V shed 1 base and J shed 2 bases, with 11 bases lying between them. The CDR3 is made up of 15 amino acids. This CDR3 reads CASSLGSGPQETQYF. CDR3 DNA, as far as it was read: TGTGCCAGCAGCTTAGGTTCTGGCCCGCAAGAGACC.

Note on this clone: Read coverage stops 3 residues before the CDR3 terminus; the germline J gene supplies the remainder. The chain is built from TRBV19 and TRBJ2-7; 7 bases are a match to TRBD1. This CDR3 has 14 amino acids. J was trimmed by 1 base and V by 4 bases; bases with no gene match: 4. Germline loops: CDR1 LNHDA, CDR2 SQIVND (reference sequence). CDR3 DNA, as far as it was read: TGTGCCAGTAGTACGCTGGACAGGTCCTACGAG. Amino acid sequence: CASSTLDRSYE. The CDR3 in full is CASSTLDRSYEQYF.

As concerns this clone: The read is 3 residues too short to cover the CDR3 end, so that end is filled in from the germline J gene. V is TRBV5-1 and J is TRBJ2-5; 10 bases are a match to TRBD2. After removal of 0 bases from V and 4 bases from J, the junction contained 9 bases not matched to a gene. Per the germline V gene, CDR1 is SGHRS and CDR2 is YFSETQ. The CDR3 is 17 residues long. The CDR3 loop reads CASSLGTSGRGGETQYF. The sequenced part of the CDR3 DNA is TGCGCCAGCAGCTTGGGGACTAGCGGAAGGGGAGGAGAGACC.

By share of the sample, this clone is medium-sized. The CDR3 end falls 3 residues outside the read, so it is completed with the germline J gene. The chain carries TRBV20-1 and TRBJ1-2, with D perhaps TRBD1 (5 bases). V gave up 5 bases and J gave up 2 bases, with 9 bases separating them. The CDR3 is 12 amino acids. The germline V gene has CDR1 DFQATT and CDR2 SNEGSKA (reference sequence). CDR3 DNA, as far as it was read: TGCAGTGCTCCCAGGGCCAACTATGGC. Protein: CSAPRANYG. The entire CDR3 is CSAPRANYGYTF.

This clone is labeled as medium-sized (0.01 to 0.1%). The sequence runs out 3 residues before the end of the CDR3; the remainder is reconstructed from the germline J gene. This chain uses TRBV15 with TRBJ2-7, with 7 positions matching TRBD2. V lost 0 bases and J lost 2; bases outside the gene matches: 4. Germline assignment: CDR1 LNHNV and CDR2 YYDKDF (reference sequence). This CDR3 comprises 15 residues. CDR3 DNA, as far as it was read: TGTGCCACCAGCAGAGACTCTAGCGGTACCTACGAG. Amino acids: CATSRDSSGTYE. The entire CDR3 sequence reads CATSRDSSGTYEQYF. The variable domain in full, completed from reference TRBV15 and TRBJ2-7, reads DAMVIQNPRYQVTQFGKPVTLSCSQTLNHNVMYWYQQKSSQAPKLLFHYYDKDFNNEADTPDNFQSRRPNTSFCFLDIRSPGLGDTAMYLCATSRDSSGTYEQYFGPGTRLTVT.

This clone has more than one count but fewer than ten. The read terminates 3 residues before the CDR3 end, so the remaining end is supplied by the germline J gene. The V gene is TRBV7-9, the J gene TRBJ1-2; D gene ambiguous. Deletions cut 1 base from V and 4 bases from J, with 10 bases between. The CDR3 contains 14 residues. The V gene's germline CDR1 is SEHNR and CDR2 FQNEAQ (reference sequence). CDR3 residues: CASSLDWAFYGYTF. CDR3 DNA, as far as it was read: TGTGCCAGCAGCTTAGATTGGGCATTCTATGGC. The variable domain in full, completed from reference TRBV7-9 and TRBJ1-2, reads DTGVSQNPRHKITKRGQNVTFRCDPISEHNRLYWYRQTLGQGPEFLTYFQNEAQLEKSRLLSDRFSAERPKGSFSTLEIQRTEQGDSAMYLCASSLDWAFYGYTFGSGTRLTVV.

The sequenced CDR3 bases are TGCGCCAGCAGCATACGTTCTAGCGGGACCTCGTCTGTCTCCTACGAG. Its protein is CASSIRSSGTSSVSYE. The whole CDR3 reads CASSIRSSGTSSVSYEQYF. V gene TRBV5-1 combines with J gene TRBJ2-7; 9 positions match TRBD2. Read coverage stops 3 residues before the CDR3 terminus; the germline J gene supplies the remainder. This CDR3 has 19 residues. Germline V gives CDR1 SGHRS, CDR2 YFSETQ. The junction had 17 bases not matched to a gene; V was cut back by 4 bases and J by 0 bases.

In this sample, this clone turned up many times. The read gets to within 3 residues of the CDR3 end, and the germline J gene fills in the rest. The genes are TRBV7-3 and TRBJ2-1; 10 bases match TRBD2. CDR3 size: 15 residues. Trimming at V came to 2 bases and at J to 6 bases, leaving 4 bases not matched to a gene. Per germline, CDR1 SGHTA and CDR2 FQGTGA. The covered CDR3 bases are TGTGCCAGCAGCTTAGACCTAGCGGGAGCCAATGAG. This gives the protein CASSLDLAGANE. The CDR3 in full is CASSLDLAGANEQFF.

This clone was seen repeatedly, ten times or more. From the germline J gene comes the end of the CDR3, since the read stops 3 residues before it. V gene TRBV5-1 combines with J gene TRBJ2-1; perhaps TRBD2 as D (6 bases). The CDR3 loop spans 15 amino acids. V was cut by 4 bases and J by 6 bases, with 17 bases left in between. CDR1 is SGHRS and CDR2 is YFSETQ in the germline V gene. CDR3 bases read: TGCGCCAGCAGCCGGGACTCTAGAGGTGGCAATGAG. This gives the protein CASSRDSRGGNE. The CDR3 as a whole reads CASSRDSRGGNEQFF.